This record looks at one T cell receptor (beta chain) sequence and its context. Its antigen remains unknown. The protocol was immunoSEQ multiplex PCR, while the TCRdb copy is restricted to in-frame clones and leaves out a portion. Of 14,000 to 15,000 clones in the sample, roughly nine tenths were seen once. The sample is drawn from a study of PD-1 blockade in classical Hodgkin lymphoma. The time point was: newly diagnosed, previously untreated cHL patient sample. Magnetic negative selection was used to purify CD8+ T cells from thawed PBMCs. Comparison came from newly diagnosed, untreated classical Hodgkin lymphoma PBMCs. Trimming pared 3 bases from V and 6 bases from J, leaving 14 bases between. Looked up from germline, CDR1 is MNHEY and CDR2 is SMNVEV (reference sequence). The CDR3 has 14 residues. Study-wide results and caveats: Why the repertoires differ is still unclear, perhaps disease activity or prior therapy. Relapsed/refractory patients reportedly had lower baseline diversity than newly diagnosed patients.

Sequenced input: CD8+ T cells from blood. The receptor comes from a human donor with classical Hodgkin lymphoma. V gene TRBV27 combines with J gene TRBJ1-2; maybe TRBD1 (6 bases). The CDR3 DNA reads as TGTGCCAGCAGTTTTTCGCAGGGGAGTGATGGCTACACCTTC. Protein: CASSFSQGSDGYTF.